This TCR beta chain was sequenced during a study of blood T cell repertoires in COVID-19. Repertoires were generated with immunoSEQ multiplex PCR, while TCRdb's copy carries only in-frame clones and drops some. The sample includes 200,000 to 250,000 clones, about 90% seen only once; the top ten take roughly 10%. The specimen sequenced was PBMCs or T cells enriched from blood (not recorded which). This sequence was found in a young man who had recovered from COVID-19.

The CDR3 region is CASSDGGSSYEQYF. CDR3 coding DNA: TGCGCCAGCAGTGATGGCGGTTCCTCCTACGAGCAGTACTTC. The rearrangement uses TRBV10-1 and TRBJ2-7; no firm D call. Germline V lookup: CDR1 WNHNN, CDR2 SYGVQD (reference sequence). This CDR3 has 14 amino acids. V was pared by 3 bases and J by 0 bases, with 9 bases between.